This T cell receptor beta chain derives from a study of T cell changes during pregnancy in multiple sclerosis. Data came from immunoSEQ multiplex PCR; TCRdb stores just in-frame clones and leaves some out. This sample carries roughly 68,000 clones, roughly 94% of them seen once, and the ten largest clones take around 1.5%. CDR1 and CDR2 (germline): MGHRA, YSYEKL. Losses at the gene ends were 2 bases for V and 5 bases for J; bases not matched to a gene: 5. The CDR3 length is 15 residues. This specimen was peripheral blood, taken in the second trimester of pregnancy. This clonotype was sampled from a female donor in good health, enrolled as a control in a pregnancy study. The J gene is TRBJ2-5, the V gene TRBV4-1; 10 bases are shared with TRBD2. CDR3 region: CASSQQGLALETQYF. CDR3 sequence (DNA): TGCGCCAGCAGCCAACAGGGACTAGCGTTGGAGACCCAGTACTTC.